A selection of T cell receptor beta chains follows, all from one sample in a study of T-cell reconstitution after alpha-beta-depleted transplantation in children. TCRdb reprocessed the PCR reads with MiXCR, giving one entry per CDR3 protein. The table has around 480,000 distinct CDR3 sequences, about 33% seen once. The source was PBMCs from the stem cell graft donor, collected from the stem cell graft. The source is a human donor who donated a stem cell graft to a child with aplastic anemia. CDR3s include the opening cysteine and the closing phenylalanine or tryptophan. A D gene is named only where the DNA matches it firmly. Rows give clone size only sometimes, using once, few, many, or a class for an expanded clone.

CASSLEALEGYGYTF TGTGCCAGCAGCTTAGAGGCGCTCGAGGGCTATGGCTACACCTTC TRBJ1-2 NA NA TRBV7-6
CASSERMNTGELFF TGCGCCAGCAGCGAGCGGATGAACACCGGGGAGCTGTTTTTT TRBJ2-2 NA NA TRBV5-1
CAWREISETQYF TGTGCCTGGAGGGAGATTTCAGAGACCCAGTACTTC TRBJ2-5 NA NA TRBV30
CSAQRGEKLFF TGCAGTGCTCAGAGGGGGGAAAAACTGTTTTTT TRBJ1-4 NA NA TRBV20-1
CSVRKSSMNTEAFF TGCAGCGTCCGCAAAAGTAGCATGAACACTGAAGCTTTCTTT TRBJ1-1 NA NA TRBV29-1
CASSLVTGGLRGYTF TGTGCCAGCAGTTTGGTGACAGGGGGATTGCGGGGCTACACCTTC TRBJ1-2 few TRBD1 TRBV6-5
CSTRDRLAGANEQFF TGCAGTACTAGAGATCGCCTAGCGGGAGCTAATGAGCAGTTCTTC TRBJ2-1 NA TRBD2 TRBV20-1
CSVNSGMNTGELFF TGCAGCGTCAATAGCGGGATGAACACCGGGGAGCTGTTTTTT TRBJ2-2 NA TRBD2 TRBV29-1
CASRTENRGHEQYF TGTGCCAGCAGAACCGAAAACAGGGGACACGAGCAGTACTTC TRBJ2-7 NA TRBD1 TRBV6-1
CASRQTSDGTAKGARAFF TGTGCCAGCAGACAAACCTCCGACGGGACGGCAAAAGGCGCTAGAGCTTTCTTT TRBJ1-1 NA NA TRBV27
CSASRSGRVGEQFF TGCAGTGCTAGTCGAAGCGGCCGTGTTGGGGAGCAGTTCTTC TRBJ2-1 few NA TRBV20-1
CASSLEGTDPYEQYF TGTGCCAGCAGTTTAGAAGGGACAGACCCCTACGAGCAGTACTTC TRBJ2-7 NA TRBD1 TRBV12-3/TRBV12-4
CASSLGGPSLNEQYF TGTGCCAGCAGCTTGGGAGGGCCTAGCCTCAACGAGCAGTACTTC TRBJ2-7 NA TRBD2 TRBV7-2
CSASSSGLSSYEQYF TGCAGTGCCAGTTCATCTGGCCTTTCCTCCTACGAGCAGTACTTC TRBJ2-7 many NA TRBV20-1
CASSRTLGYGYTF TGTGCCAGCAGCCGGACTCTTGGGTATGGCTACACCTTC TRBJ1-2 NA NA TRBV12-3/TRBV12-4
CSVETGVPGANVLTF TGCAGCGTCGAGACAGGAGTACCTGGGGCCAACGTCCTGACTTTC TRBJ2-6 few NA TRBV29-1
CASRGQGSPYEQYF TGTGCCAGCAGGGGACAGGGGAGCCCCTACGAGCAGTACTTC TRBJ2-7 once TRBD1 TRBV12-3/TRBV12-4
CSVVKGTANTEAFF TGCAGCGTTGTTAAGGGGACCGCGAACACTGAAGCTTTCTTT TRBJ1-1 few NA TRBV29-1